This T cell receptor beta chain derives from a study of identical twins (dated by TCRdb to 2016 to 2017). At the level of the whole study: To test whether fetal clonotypes persist, the study used deep sequencing on TCR alpha and beta repertoires from monozygotic twins, unrelated adults of various ages, and cord blood. To rule out contamination, the twin experiments were replicated at different times with different library preparation protocols. The research as a whole found: Recombination models systematically underestimated out-of-frame TCR alpha sharing in monozygotic twins but agreed with sharing between unrelated individuals. Compared with coincidental sharing between unrelated individuals, an excess of low generation-probability sequences was observed among out-of-frame TCR alpha sequences shared between twins. A weaker excess of twin sharing was found in beta out-of-frame sequences because the signal-to-noise ratio was lowered by fewer shared sequences. Because the same donors could not be followed over many years, the conclusions relied on cross-sectional statistical analysis. Abundant cord blood beta clonotypes carried fewer insertions; young adult naive repertoires showed a weaker similar trend, while memory repertoires showed none. Zero-insertion analyses could be partly confounded by invariant T cells such as MAIT and iNKT, although diverse VJ usage argued against such confounding for most clonotypes.

Only healthy Caucasian donors were included. The twin cohort comprised three pairs of female monozygotic twins, all aged roughly 18 to 30 years. CD4+ and CD8+ T cell populations were isolated with positive isolation kits from Invitrogen. A few counts support this clonotype. Its antigen has not been determined. No base qualities exist here, and no much larger clone lies one base off it. V lost 3 bases and J lost 1 base, and the count of bases not matched to a germline gene is 0. The germline V gene provides CDR1 KGHDR and CDR2 SFDVKD. The CDR3 runs 16 amino acids, cysteine and phenylalanine included. Of all the DNA, just the CDR3 is kept, 48 bases in frame from base 1. The library relied on 5' RACE. The sequencer was an Illumina HiSeq 2000. Template switching introduced a universal primer binding site; the final cDNA contained a unique molecular identifier, enabling accurate counting of TCR cDNA molecules. Specific primers in the conserved constant-segment region were used to synthesize first-strand cDNA for TCR alpha and beta chains. To control for contamination, each cDNA library was double barcoded with a SMART-Mk sample barcode plus Illumina barcodes. TruSeq adapter sequences along with Illumina sample barcodes were introduced in two successive PCR steps. The Illumina HiSeq platform was used with custom primers to sequence TCR alpha and beta cDNA libraries. Turning to the authors' computational methods: Raw reads were processed with MiGEC to extract unique molecular identifiers, and MiXCR was used to determine CDR3 positions. Recombination models were inferred per individual with the repgenHMM and IGoR tools using an EM algorithm. The tcR package in R was used for shared clonotype analysis, with sharing normalized by the product of cloneset sizes. To study raw recombination free of thymic and clonal selection effects, out-of-frame nonproductive sequences were analyzed. The raw public reads went through TCRdb reprocessing: fastp at Q25, MiXCR clone calling, in-frame beta chains kept. Records with the same CDR3 protein are collapsed into one entry carrying the most frequent genes and DNA. The V and J calls reflect TCRdb's pipeline rather than the authors' work. The sample yields roughly 200,000 distinct CDR3 sequences; more than 15% were counted once. 40% of the sample belongs to the ten largest clones.

The data also belong to a second study, concerning T cells expressing NK-cell markers. The other study reports the following: TCR beta-chain repertoires were profiled in sorted CD3+CD56+NKG2C+, CD3+CD56+NKG2C- and CD3+CD56-NKG2C+ T-cell subsets from about 8 donors. Of the eight sequenced donors, seven were found to be HCMV-seropositive and one was found to be HCMV-seronegative. To restrict sorting to alphabetaTCR-expressing T cells, an anti-gammadeltaTCR antibody was added in several experiments. In six donors, the dominant CD3+CD56+NKG2C+ clonotypes were found to rank among the top 10 CD8+ clonotypes and to make up roughly 1.0-7.5% of CD8+ T cells. Those dominant clonotypes were again the most abundant among CD3+CD56-NKG2C+ cells in a few donors, at about 25-65%. Whether the expanded NKG2C-expressing T cell clones were specific for HCMV antigens was left unclear. The eight sequenced donors were randomly selected healthy volunteers, three men and five women. HCMV serostatus was determined by detecting HCMV-specific IgG in serum with a commercial ELISA kit. MIGEC was used to demultiplex reads and group the reads by UMI, and MiTCR was used to assemble and quantify clonotypes. To remove erroneous sequences, TCR cDNA sequences were retained only when supported by two or more reads. The tcR package was used for downstream repertoire analysis, and clonotypes were matched across fractions by CDR3 nucleotide sequence plus V segment. VDJmatch was used to annotate antigen specificity against VDJdb, with one amino acid substitution in CDR3 allowed.

The sequence is built from TRBV24-1 and TRBJ2-2, with TRBD2 matching 11 junction bases. Sequenced sample: CD8+ T cells sorted from blood. The source of this sequence is a woman between 18 and 29 years old in good health. This receptor carries the CDR3 CATSDGTSGNTGELFF. The sequenced DNA: TGTGCCACCAGTGATGGGACTAGCGGGAACACCGGGGAGCTGTTTTTT.